Presented here are 14 T cell receptor beta chains from one specimen sequenced in a study of shared clonotypes between healthy human individuals. Terminally differentiated effector memory CD45RA+ cells were left out of the naive CD8 fraction, which was CD45RO-negative and positively selected for CCR7. TCRdb's copy holds only in-frame clones and misses some; the assay was immunoSEQ multiplex PCR. The sample shows around 640,000 clones, approximately 96% of them seen only once. Material: naive CD8+ T cells sorted from blood. These receptors were taken from a woman in her twenties or thirties in good health.

The rearrangement joins TRBV14 to TRBJ2-7; TRBD1 matches at 8 bases. The ends lost 3 bases at V and 6 bases at J; junction bases unmatched: 10. The CDR3 contains 15 residues. Germline assignment: CDR1 SGHDN and CDR2 FVKESK. The CDR3 protein is CASSQRTGFPTEQYF. The CDR3 DNA is TGTGCCAGCAGCCAGAGGACAGGGTTTCCTACCGAGCAGTACTTC.

This chain joins TRBV5-1 and TRBJ2-1; D might be TRBD2 (6 bases). This CDR3 is 14 amino acids long. Deletions cut 4 bases from V and 5 bases from J, with 13 bases between. CDR1 is SGHRS and CDR2 is YFSETQ in the germline V gene. The CDR3 sequence is CASSHPLANNEQFF. The CDR3 nucleotides are TGCGCCAGCAGCCACCCTCTAGCGAACAATGAGCAGTTCTTC.

The rearrangement uses TRBV27 and TRBJ2-3, with D unresolved. The CDR3 spans 15 residues. The germline V gene has CDR1 MNHEY and CDR2 SMNVEV (reference sequence). V lost 5 bases and J lost 3, with 15 bases in between. The CDR3 sequence is CASSRDWVGTDTQYF. CDR3 nucleotide sequence: TGTGCCAGCAGTCGCGACTGGGTCGGTACAGATACGCAGTATTTT.

The J gene is TRBJ1-4, the V gene TRBV27, with 8 positions matching TRBD1. The CDR3 totals 14 residues. Germline V gene lookup returns CDR1 MNHEY and CDR2 SMNVEV (reference sequence). Trimming took 5 bases from V and 8 from J; bases not matched to a gene: 7. The CDR3 loop reads CASSPDRVKEKLFF. For the CDR3, the DNA is TGTGCCAGCAGTCCGGACAGGGTGAAGGAAAAACTGTTTTTT.

V gene TRBV19 combines with J gene TRBJ2-1, with D perhaps TRBD2 (6 bases). CDR3 length equals 14 residues. Trimming pared 5 bases from V and 8 bases from J, leaving 16 bases between. The germline CDR1 and CDR2 sequences are LNHDA and SQIVND (reference sequence). CDR3 coding DNA: TGTGCCAGTAGTTCTAGCGATTCTACCTATGAGCAGTTCTTC. Translation gives CASSSSDSTYEQFF.

The rearrangement links TRBV6-5 to TRBJ2-1; 10 bases fit TRBD2. The length of the CDR3 is 13 residues. V was pared by 9 bases and J by 5 bases, with 4 bases of the junction left unmatched. Germline V gene sequence: CDR1 MNHEY, CDR2 SVGAGI. The CDR3 sequence is CASGTSENNEQFF. The DNA of the CDR3 is TGTGCCAGTGGGACTAGCGAGAACAATGAGCAGTTCTTC.

The chain joins TRBV5-6 to TRBJ2-5, with D possibly TRBD1 on 6 matching bases. Trimming shortened V by 0 bases and J by 2 bases, and 11 bases separated the two germline ends. Looked up from germline, CDR1 is SGHDT and CDR2 is YYEEEE. The CDR3 length is 15 residues. Written as DNA, the CDR3 is TGTGCCAGCAGCTTGGGGGGGACATCGCAAGAGACCCAGTACTTC. Its protein product is CASSLGGTSQETQYF.

The chain carries TRBV5-1 and TRBJ2-7; TRBD2 matches at 11 bases. After removal of 5 bases from V and 3 bases from J, the junction contained 7 bases not matched to a gene. Germline V gene lookup returns CDR1 SGHRS and CDR2 YFSETQ. The CDR3 runs to 15 residues. CDR3 sequence (DNA): TGCGCCAGCAGACTGGGACTAGCGGTGTACTACGAGCAGTACTTC. This gives the protein CASRLGLAVYYEQYF.

This chain joins TRBV28 and TRBJ2-7; weak D call: TRBD1 (6 bases). Germline-derived CDR1 and CDR2 are MDHEN and SYDVKM. Trimming stripped 5 bases from V and 0 bases from J, with 14 bases between. CDR3 size: 15 residues. The CDR3 coding sequence is TGTGCCAGCAGTCTCCCGGACAGTAGCTCCTACGAGCAGTACTTC. Translating gives CASSLPDSSSYEQYF. The complete variable domain, with remaining parts taken from reference TRBV28 and TRBJ2-7, reads DVKVTQSSRYLVKRTGEKVFLECVQDMDHENMFWYRQDPGLGLRLIYFSYDVKMKEKGDIPEGYSVSREKKERFSLILESASTNQTSMYLCASSLPDSSSYEQYFGPGTRLTVT.

The rearrangement links TRBV5-8 to TRBJ2-4; 8 nucleotides align to TRBD1. The length of the CDR3 is 13 residues. The V segment lost 9 bases and the J segment 0 bases; nucleotides outside the gene matches: 2. Germline assignment: CDR1 SGHTS and CDR2 YDEGEE. CDR3 sequence reads: CAIGQGAKNIQYF. In nucleotides, the CDR3 is TGTGCCATCGGACAGGGAGCCAAAAACATTCAGTACTTC. The whole variable domain, filled in from reference TRBV5-8 and TRBJ2-4, reads EAGVTQSPTHLIKTRGQQATLRCSPISGHTSVYWYQQALGLGLQFLLWYDEGEERNRGNFPPRFSGRQFPNYSSELNVNALELEDSALYLCAIGQGAKNIQYFGAGTRLSVL.

The genes are TRBV9 and TRBJ1-4; D is undetermined. Germline V gene lookup returns CDR1 SGDLS and CDR2 YYNGEE. V lost 3 bases and J 5 bases, leaving 8 bases between the germline ends. There are 13 residues in the CDR3. The chain's CDR3 is CASSAGGNEKLFF. In DNA, the CDR3 is TGTGCCAGCAGCGCCGGAGGAAATGAAAAACTGTTTTTT.

V is TRBV27 and J is TRBJ2-7; 12 positions agree with TRBD2. The CDR3 covers 15 residues. After removal of 5 bases from V and 3 bases from J, the junction contained 5 bases not matched to a gene. From germline, CDR1 is MNHEY and CDR2 SMNVEV (reference sequence). In nucleotides, the CDR3 is TGTGCCAGCAGTCCTGGACTAGCGGGAATCTACGAGCAGTACTTC. This sequence encodes CASSPGLAGIYEQYF.

V and J are TRBV2 and TRBJ1-1; D unclear. Germline assignment: CDR1 SNHLY and CDR2 FYNNEI. The CDR3 sequence is 12 residues long. V gave up 6 bases and J gave up 7 bases, with 12 bases separating them. CDR3 sequence (DNA): TGTGCCAGCAGCAACCCCCCTTTTGAAGCTTTCTTT. It encodes CASSNPPFEAFF.

The chain has TRBV29-1 and TRBJ2-3, with TRBD2 matching 10 bases. This CDR3 has 16 residues. Unmatched junction bases numbered 11, after V lost 3 bases and J lost 5 bases. CDR1 and CDR2 (germline): SQVTM, ANQGSEA. The CDR3 sequence is CSVETHSGRAKDTQYF. CDR3 nucleotide sequence: TGCAGCGTTGAGACCCACAGCGGGAGGGCCAAAGATACGCAGTATTTT.